Given below is one TCR beta chain in context. Its binding antigen is unknown. The sample holds no much larger clone one base away, and base qualities are not on file. This specimen's treatment or condition label, per the study, means: about 20 received Ad26.COV2.S at low or high dose, single or two shots; 5 received placebo; per-sample allocation not given. For vaccine and placebo recipients, the sequenced repertoires came from samples collected on day 63 after the first injection. Cohort 1b enrolled some 25 adults aged 18-55 years at a single site in Boston, USA, between 29 July and 7 August 2020. Ad26.COV2.S consisted of a replication-incompetent adenovirus type 26 vector by which a prefusion-stabilized SARS-CoV-2 spike protein from the original Wuhan strain was expressed. The immunoSEQ Assay was the method used to sequence TCRbeta CDR3 regions. After extraction, genomic DNA underwent amplification by bias-controlled multiplex PCR, followed by high-throughput sequencing. In the authors' own workflow: To quantify the absolute abundance of every unique TCRbeta CDR3 region, sequences were collapsed and filtered. T cell fraction was estimated by normalizing TCRbeta template counts to usable DNA, which was measured by amplifying reference genes present in all nucleated cells. Repertoire TCRs were annotated as SARS-CoV-2-specific by exact matching of V gene, CDR3 amino acid sequence and J gene to a known reactive TCR set. The reference SARS-CoV-2 TCR set came from MIRA and was filtered for enrichment in COVID-19-positive ImmuneCODE repertoires, removing public or cross-reactive TCRs. Using the MIRA antigens, annotated TCRs were further analysed by specific ORF or by position within an ORF. Depth was the summed frequency of annotated unique rearrangements, while breadth was defined as annotated unique rearrangements over total unique productive rearrangements. Group comparisons of TCR breadth used two-sided Wilcoxon rank-sum tests. TCRdb took over this immuneACCESS table, retaining in-frame rearrangements with V and J assigned. Such tables are incomplete; in checked studies, under half of the missing clones stem from an unresolved V gene, and the remainder is unexplained. The V and J calls and the clone size are those of that table, but D and trimming were determined from the DNA. This sample gives roughly 700,000 clones in total; roughly 90% of them show up just once. Roughly 1.5% of the sample is taken by the ten largest.

This record comes from a study of Ad26.COV2.S vaccination and SARS-CoV-2 variants (dated by TCRdb to 2020 to 2022). Background on the whole study: Donors in the vaccine arm were drawn from COV1001, a multicentre, randomized, double-blind, placebo-controlled phase I-IIa trial testing Ad26.COV2.S in healthy adults. Ad26.COV2.S was given intramuscularly at 5x10^10 or 1x10^11 viral particles, as a single shot or as two shots 56 days apart. Trial participants were randomized into five groups of five, in which low-dose or high-dose Ad26.COV2.S was given once or twice, or placebo was given on both occasions. TCRbeta repertoire sequencing was used to assess the specificity and breadth of SARS-CoV-2-reactive T cell receptors after Ad26.COV2.S vaccination. Throughout the experiments and outcome assessment, investigators stayed blinded to trial group allocation. A total of roughly 30 samples were included in the TCR-sequenced set, comprising roughly 19 Ad26.COV2.S vaccine recipients, 5 placebo recipients and 8 SARS-CoV-2 convalescent individuals.

The germline V gene provides CDR1 SGHTS and CDR2 YDEGEE. V is cut back by 0 bases and J by 9 bases, with 6 bases in the junction unmatched. The CDR3 sequence holds 16 residues, the cysteine and phenylalanine included. The read is trimmed to its CDR3 DNA, 48 bases read in frame from base 1. What the authors observed across the whole study: According to the authors, total T cell responses may have been underestimated by the TCR breadth and depth analyses. Ad26.COV2.S recipients had higher spike-specific TCR breadth than placebo recipients (P = 0.0014). Substantial breadth of spike-specific CD8+ and CD4+ T cell responses was reported after vaccination. The study lacked the statistical power to compare responses across vaccine doses or regimens. Vaccine and placebo recipients had similar non-spike TCR breadth, a finding consistent with the vaccine containing only spike.

Sequencing used peripheral blood, obtained in a trial of Ad26.COV2.S vaccine versus placebo. The chain uses TRBV5-8 and TRBJ1-6; 10 central bases correspond to TRBD1. This clonotype originated in a person aged 18-60 years who received the Ad26.COV2.S COVID-19 vaccine or a placebo. The DNA sequence is as follows: TGTGCCAGCAGCTTGGTAAGAGGACAGGGGGTTTCACCCCTCCACTTT. This gives the protein CASSLVRGQGVSPLHF.